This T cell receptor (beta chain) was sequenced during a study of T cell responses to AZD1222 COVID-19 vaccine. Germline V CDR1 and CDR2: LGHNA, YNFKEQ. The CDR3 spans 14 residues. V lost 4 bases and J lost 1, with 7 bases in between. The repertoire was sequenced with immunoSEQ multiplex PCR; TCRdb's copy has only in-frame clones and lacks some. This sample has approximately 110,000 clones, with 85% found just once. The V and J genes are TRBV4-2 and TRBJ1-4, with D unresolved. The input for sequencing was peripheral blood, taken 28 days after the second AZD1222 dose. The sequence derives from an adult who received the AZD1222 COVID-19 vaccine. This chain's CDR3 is CASSPYRTNEKLFF. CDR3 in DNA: TGTGCCAGCAGCCCCTACAGAACTAATGAAAAACTGTTTTTT.